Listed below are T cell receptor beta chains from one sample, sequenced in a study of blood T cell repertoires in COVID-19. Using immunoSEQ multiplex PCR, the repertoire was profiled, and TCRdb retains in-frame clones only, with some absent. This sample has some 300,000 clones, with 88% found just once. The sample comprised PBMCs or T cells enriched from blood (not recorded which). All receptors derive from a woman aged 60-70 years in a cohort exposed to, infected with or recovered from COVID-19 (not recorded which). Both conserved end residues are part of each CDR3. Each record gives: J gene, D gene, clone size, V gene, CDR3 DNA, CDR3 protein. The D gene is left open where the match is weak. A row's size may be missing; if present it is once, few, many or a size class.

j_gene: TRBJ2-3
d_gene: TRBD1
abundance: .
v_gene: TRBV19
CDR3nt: TGTGCCAGTAGTGCCTTGAGGACAGGGGCCTCCGGGGGTCTCACAGATACGCAGTATTTT
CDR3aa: CASSALRTGASGGLTDTQYF

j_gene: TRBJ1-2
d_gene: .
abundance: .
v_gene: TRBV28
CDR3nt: TGTGCCAGCAGTTTGAGGGCCTATGGCTACACCTTC
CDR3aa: CASSLRAYGYTF

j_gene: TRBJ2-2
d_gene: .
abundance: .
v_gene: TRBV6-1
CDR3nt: TGTGCCAGCAGTGGTGAGCCATATATGAGCACCGGGGAGCTGTTTTTT
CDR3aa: CASSGEPYMSTGELFF

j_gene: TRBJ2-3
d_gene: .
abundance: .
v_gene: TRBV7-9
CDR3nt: TGTGCCAGCAGCTTATATGTAGATACGCAGTATTTT
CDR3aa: CASSLYVDTQYF

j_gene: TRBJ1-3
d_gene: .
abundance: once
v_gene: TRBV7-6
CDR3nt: TGTGCCAGCAGCCGCTCTGGGGGGGCAAGTTCCGGAAACACCATATATTTT
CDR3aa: CASSRSGGASSGNTIYF

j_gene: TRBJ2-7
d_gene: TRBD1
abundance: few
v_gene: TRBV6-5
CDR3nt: TGTGCCAGCAGTTACCGGGACAGGGGTGGCTACGAGCAGTACTTC
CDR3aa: CASSYRDRGGYEQYF

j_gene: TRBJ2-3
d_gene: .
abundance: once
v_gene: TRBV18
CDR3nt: TGTGCCAGCTCTTTTGACCGGGACTTGCTCACAGATACGCAGTATTTT
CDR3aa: CASSFDRDLLTDTQYF

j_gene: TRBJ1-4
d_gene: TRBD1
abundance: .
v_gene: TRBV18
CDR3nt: TGTGCCAGCTCACGACGGACAGGGCAGGATGAAAAACTGTTTTTT
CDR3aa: CASSRRTGQDEKLFF

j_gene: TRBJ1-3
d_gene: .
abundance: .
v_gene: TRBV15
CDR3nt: TGTGCCACCGCGGGGCTCTCTGGAAACACCATATATTTT
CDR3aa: CATAGLSGNTIYF

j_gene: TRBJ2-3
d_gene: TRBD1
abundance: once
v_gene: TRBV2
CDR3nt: TGTGCCAGCAGATGGACAGGGGGCTCAGATACGCAGTATTTT
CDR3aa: CASRWTGGSDTQYF

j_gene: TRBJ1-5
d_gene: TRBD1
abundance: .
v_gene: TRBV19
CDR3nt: TGTGCCAGTACCCCCGCAGGGGGCAGTCAGCCCCAGCATTTT
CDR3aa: CASTPAGGSQPQHF

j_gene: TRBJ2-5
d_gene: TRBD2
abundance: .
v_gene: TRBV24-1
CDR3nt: TGTGCCACAAATAGCGGGAGAGCGCCGGGGACCCAGTACTTC
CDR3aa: CATNSGRAPGTQYF

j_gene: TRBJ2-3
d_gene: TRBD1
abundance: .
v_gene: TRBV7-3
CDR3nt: TGTGCCAGCAGCCTACAGGGGGCTTCAGATACGCAGTATTTT
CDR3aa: CASSLQGASDTQYF

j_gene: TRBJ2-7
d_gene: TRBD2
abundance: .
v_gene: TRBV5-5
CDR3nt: TGTGCCAGCAGCTTGATGGGACTAGCGGGAGGGCCTAGGAACGAGCAGTACTTC
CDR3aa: CASSLMGLAGGPRNEQYF

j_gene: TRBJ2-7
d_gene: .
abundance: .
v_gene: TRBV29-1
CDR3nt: TGCAGCGTTGAGGGCAGGCGGGACGAGCAGTACTTC
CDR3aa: CSVEGRRDEQYF

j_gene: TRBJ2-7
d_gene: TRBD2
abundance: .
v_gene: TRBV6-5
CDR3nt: TGTGCCAGCACCTCGTCCGGGACTAGGGTAATCGAGCAGTACTTC
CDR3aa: CASTSSGTRVIEQYF

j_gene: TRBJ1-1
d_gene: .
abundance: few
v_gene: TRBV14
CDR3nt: TGTGCCAGCAGCCAAGAACGGAGGACTACTGAAGCTTTCTTT
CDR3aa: CASSQERRTTEAFF

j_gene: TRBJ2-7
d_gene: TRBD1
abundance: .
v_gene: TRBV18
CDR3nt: TGTGCCAGCTCATCTGGACAGGGGAGCTCCTACGAGCAGTACTTC
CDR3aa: CASSSGQGSSYEQYF

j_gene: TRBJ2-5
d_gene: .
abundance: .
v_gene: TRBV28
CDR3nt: TGTGCCAGCACCCGGGGGTTCTTGGCGGGAAACCAAGAGACCCAGTACTTC
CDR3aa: CASTRGFLAGNQETQYF

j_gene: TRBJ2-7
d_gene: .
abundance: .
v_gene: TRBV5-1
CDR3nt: TGCGCCAGCAGCTGGGGGGACTACGAGCAGTACTTC
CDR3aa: CASSWGDYEQYF

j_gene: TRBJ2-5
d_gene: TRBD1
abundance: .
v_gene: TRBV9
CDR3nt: TGTGCCAGCAGCACCCACCCCGGGACAGGGGGCGGTAAGGAGACCCAGTACTTC
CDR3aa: CASSTHPGTGGGKETQYF

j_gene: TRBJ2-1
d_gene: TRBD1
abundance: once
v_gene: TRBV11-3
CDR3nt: TGTGCCAGCAGCCCATCGACAGGGAACTACAATGAGCAGTTCTTC
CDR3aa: CASSPSTGNYNEQFF